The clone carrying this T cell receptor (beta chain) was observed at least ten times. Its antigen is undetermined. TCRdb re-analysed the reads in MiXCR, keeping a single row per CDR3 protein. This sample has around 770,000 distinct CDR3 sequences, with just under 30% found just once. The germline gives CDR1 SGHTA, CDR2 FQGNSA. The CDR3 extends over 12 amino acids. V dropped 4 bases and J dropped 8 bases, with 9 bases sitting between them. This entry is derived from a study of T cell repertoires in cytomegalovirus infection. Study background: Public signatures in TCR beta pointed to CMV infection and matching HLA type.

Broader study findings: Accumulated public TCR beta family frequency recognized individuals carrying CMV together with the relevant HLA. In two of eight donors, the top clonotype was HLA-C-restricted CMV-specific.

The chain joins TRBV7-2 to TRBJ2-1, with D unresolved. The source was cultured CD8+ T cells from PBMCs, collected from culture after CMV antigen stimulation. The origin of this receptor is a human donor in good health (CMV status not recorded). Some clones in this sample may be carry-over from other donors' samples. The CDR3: CASSSTPYEQFF. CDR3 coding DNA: TGTGCCAGCAGCTCGACGCCTTATGAGCAGTTCTTC.